Below are 19 T cell receptor beta chains sequenced from a single sample in a study of T cell responses to AZD1222 COVID-19 vaccine. Assay used: immunoSEQ multiplex PCR; TCRdb lists only in-frame clones, some missing. The sample contains around 100,000 clones, 87% of which appear only once. Sequenced material: peripheral blood, taken 28 days after the second AZD1222 dose. These receptors originate from an adult who received the AZD1222 COVID-19 vaccine.

The gene calls are TRBV6-1 and TRBJ1-5, with a weak D call TRBD1 (5 bases). The V end was cut by 2 bases, the J end by 7 bases, with 9 bases between. The CDR3 loop spans 13 amino acids. In germline, CDR1 is MNHNS, CDR2 SASEGT. The CDR3 spells CASSETWDQPQHF. CDR3 in DNA: TGTGCCAGCAGTGAAACGTGGGACCAGCCCCAGCATTTT.

The V call is TRBV27, the J call TRBJ1-2, with a tentative D call TRBD1 (6 bases). The germline V and J ends were trimmed by 4 bases and 10 bases, with 13 bases remaining between them. The CDR3 covers 12 residues. Germline V gene sequence: CDR1 MNHEY, CDR2 SMNVEV (reference sequence). Here the CDR3 DNA reads TGTGCCAGCAGTTCGGTAAACAGGGTCTACACCTTC. Its translation is CASSSVNRVYTF.

J is TRBJ1-5 and V is TRBV15; D is undetermined. V was clipped by 3 bases and J by 3 bases, with 12 bases between them. Germline-derived CDR1 and CDR2 are LNHNV and YYDKDF (reference sequence). The CDR3 totals 15 residues. The DNA of the CDR3 is TGTGCCACCAGCAGTTCCCAGCATTTCAATCAGCCCCAGCATTTT. Its protein is CATSSSQHFNQPQHF.

The V gene is TRBV9, the J gene TRBJ1-4, with a weak D call TRBD1 (5 bases). Trimming took 0 bases from V and 6 from J, leaving 12 bases between them. The CDR3 is made up of 15 amino acids. Per the germline V gene, CDR1 is SGDLS and CDR2 is YYNGEE. In DNA, the CDR3 is TGTGCCAGCAGCGTAGCTGACAGAGCAGATGAAAAACTGTTTTTT. Translated, it gives CASSVADRADEKLFF. Based on the CDR3 plus reference TRBV9 and TRBJ1-4, the full variable domain is DSGVTQTPKHLITATGQRVTLRCSPRSGDLSVYWYQQSLDQGLQFLIQYYNGEERAKGNILERFSAQQFPDLHSELNLSSLELGDSALYFCASSVADRADEKLFFGSGTQLSVL.

This clone turned up a few times. This chain links TRBV29-1 with TRBJ2-7; D tentatively fits TRBD1 or TRBD2 (6 bases each). The CDR3 contains 15 residues. Germline assignment: CDR1 SQVTM and CDR2 ANQGSEA. The V and J ends lost 6 bases and 0 bases respectively, with 18 bases between them. The CDR3 is CSVVGASAYSYEQYF. DNA for the CDR3: TGCAGCGTCGTGGGGGCTAGCGCCTACTCCTACGAGCAGTACTTC.

V gene TRBV4-1 combines with J gene TRBJ1-1; D unclear. This CDR3 is built from 17 residues. Trimming cost V 1 base and J 5 bases, with 20 bases left between them. The germline gives CDR1 MGHRA, CDR2 YSYEKL. CDR3 coding DNA: TGCGCCAGCAGCCAAGTTGCCGTTTCTCCCCGGGAAACTGAAGCTTTCTTT. Protein: CASSQVAVSPRETEAFF.

The genes are TRBV4-1 and TRBJ2-1; tentatively, D is TRBD2 (5 bases). The CDR3 length is 12 residues. Germline V gene data show CDR1 as MGHRA and CDR2 as YSYEKL. Deletions cut 4 bases from V and 7 bases from J, with 8 bases between. The CDR3 region is CASSLAGNEQFF. In DNA, the CDR3 is TGCGCCAGCAGCCTCGCGGGTAATGAGCAGTTCTTC.

The rearrangement uses TRBV7-2 and TRBJ2-5; the D gene could be TRBD1 or TRBD2 (5 bases each). The CDR3 extends over 14 amino acids. Germline values: CDR1 SGHTA, CDR2 FQGNSA. The V gene lost 3 bases and the J gene lost 5 bases, with 13 bases spanning the gap. The CDR3 bases are TGTGCCAGCAGCTTGGGGGAGATAAGTGAGACCCAGTACTTC. Its protein is CASSLGEISETQYF.

The chain couples TRBV6-1 to TRBJ1-2; 7 nucleotides agree with TRBD1. With 2 bases clipped from V and 6 bases from J, the junction kept 3 bases outside the gene matches. This CDR3 spans 13 amino acids. CDR1 is MNHNS and CDR2 is SASEGT in the germline V gene. CDR3 sequence: CASSELTGNGYTF. CDR3 DNA: TGTGCCAGCAGTGAATTGACAGGGAATGGCTACACCTTC.

V gene TRBV24-1 combines with J gene TRBJ1-5; possible D gene TRBD1, 5 bases. The CDR3 extends over 14 amino acids. Trimming took 5 bases from V and 3 from J, leaving 10 bases between them. Germline V lookup: CDR1 KGHDR, CDR2 SFDVKD. This CDR3 is CATSGDRYNQPQHF. The CDR3 DNA follows: TGTGCCACCAGTGGTGACAGATACAATCAGCCCCAGCATTTT.

This clone was picked up one time. The chain employs TRBV27 and TRBJ2-7; D might be TRBD2 (6 bases). Per the germline V gene, CDR1 is MNHEY and CDR2 is SMNVEV (reference sequence). This CDR3 is 15 amino acids long. The germline V and J ends were trimmed by 10 bases and 3 bases, with 22 bases remaining between them. The CDR3 DNA reads as TGTGCCATCCGATCTTATAGGGACTCATACTACGAGCAGTACTTC. It encodes CAIRSYRDSYYEQYF.

For the CDR3, the DNA is TGTGCCAGCAGTCTTAGGGGGGCGGCTGAGCAGTTCTTC. This translates into CASSLRGAAEQFF. The V gene is TRBV11-3, the J gene TRBJ2-1; D may correspond to TRBD1 or TRBD2 (6 bases each). Per germline, CDR1 SGHNT and CDR2 YENEEA. The V end was cut by 6 bases, the J end by 9 bases, with 15 bases between. This CDR3 region has 13 residues.

V and J are TRBV28 and TRBJ1-5, with D tentatively TRBD1 (5 bases). The CDR3 is made up of 17 amino acids. In germline, CDR1 is MDHEN, CDR2 SYDVKM. The V and J ends lost 5 bases and 0 bases respectively, with 17 bases between them. DNA for the CDR3: TGTGCCAGCAGTCCGGGTCCGGGGGTTTATAGCAATCAGCCCCAGCATTTT. Its protein product is CASSPGPGVYSNQPQHF. Using reference TRBV28 and TRBJ1-5 for the parts outside the CDR3, the full variable domain is DVKVTQSSRYLVKRTGEKVFLECVQDMDHENMFWYRQDPGLGLRLIYFSYDVKMKEKGDIPEGYSVSREKKERFSLILESASTNQTSMYLCASSPGPGVYSNQPQHFGDGTRLSIL.

J is TRBJ2-7 and V is TRBV28, with D unclear. Germline CDR1 reads MDHEN; CDR2 reads SYDVKM. The CDR3 contains 14 residues. The V gene lost 7 bases and the J gene lost 0 bases, with 13 bases spanning the gap. In DNA, the CDR3 is TGTGCCAGCATGAGAATAGTGGGCTCCTACGAGCAGTACTTC. This codes for CASMRIVGSYEQYF.

This clone was picked up a small number of times. The chain combines TRBV5-4 with TRBJ1-2, with D hard to call. There are 13 residues in the CDR3. Trimming removed 1 base from V and 4 bases from J, with 8 bases in between. Per germline, CDR1 SGHNT and CDR2 YYREEE (reference sequence). In DNA form, the CDR3 reads TGTGCCAGCAGCTTGAATAGTCTCTATGGCTACACCTTC. Translated, it gives CASSLNSLYGYTF. Based on the CDR3 plus reference TRBV5-4 and TRBJ1-2, the full variable domain is ETGVTQSPTHLIKTRGQQVTLRCSSQSGHNTVSWYQQALGQGPQFIFQYYREEENGRGNFPPRFSGLQFPNYSSELNVNALELDDSALYLCASSLNSLYGYTFGSGTRLTVV.

J is TRBJ1-6 and V is TRBV19, with a possible D match to TRBD1 (6 bases). Germline V gives CDR1 LNHDA, CDR2 SQIVND (reference sequence). V was shortened by 9 bases and J by 5 bases, with 14 bases between the two germline ends. The CDR3 runs to 14 residues. The CDR3 DNA follows: TGTGCCAGCTCGATAGGACAGAATAATTCACCCCTCCACTTT. Its protein is CASSIGQNNSPLHF.

As concerns this clone: At one of its ends the junction is not consistent with the germline gene, which may arise from a read error. This chain links TRBV3-1 (or the pseudogene TRBV3-2) with TRBJ2-3, with TRBD2 identical over 7 bases. Looked up from germline, CDR1 is LGHDT and CDR2 is YNNKEL (reference sequence). The CDR3 covers 12 residues. The DNA of the CDR3 is TGTGCCAGCAGCTCAACCGGCGGGAGAGTGGATTTT. This codes for CASSSTGGRVDF.

The chain has TRBV7-2 and TRBJ2-3; TRBD1 might be the D (6 bases). V was clipped by 4 bases and J by 7 bases, with 18 bases between them. CDR3 length equals 15 residues. Per the germline V gene, CDR1 is SGHTA and CDR2 is FQGNSA. The CDR3 DNA follows: TGTGCCAGCAGCTACACGACAGGAGGACTTAATACGCAGTATTTT. Translating gives CASSYTTGGLNTQYF.

The rearrangement joins TRBV5-8 to TRBJ2-5, with no clear D. V lost 4 bases to trimming and J lost 14 bases, with 15 bases between them. The germline V gene encodes CDR1 SGHTS and CDR2 YDEGEE. The CDR3 spans 11 residues. CDR3 protein: CASSRITQFYF. DNA of the CDR3: TGTGCCAGCAGCCGAATCACCCAATTTTACTTC.